This T cell receptor (beta chain) was identified during a study of Ad26.COV2.S vaccination and SARS-CoV-2 variants. The table came from immunoSEQ multiplex PCR; TCRdb's copy has only in-frame clones and leaves some out. The sample contains roughly 380,000 clones, approximately 84% of which appear only once. The CDR3 has 13 amino acids. After removal of 6 bases from V and 4 bases from J, the junction contained 8 bases not matched to a gene. The germline CDR1 and CDR2 sequences are SQVTM and ANQGSEA. Treatment here: 19 received Ad26.COV2.S at low or high dose, single or two shots; several received placebo; per-sample allocation not given. The study sampled participants on day 63 after the first vaccine or placebo injection.

The chain links TRBV29-1 to TRBJ1-1; 7 nucleotides align to TRBD1. The TCR comes from a person aged 18-60 years who received the Ad26.COV2.S COVID-19 vaccine or a placebo. The sequencing here drew on peripheral blood, taken in a trial of Ad26.COV2.S vaccine versus placebo. The CDR3 DNA reads TGCAGCGTCAGGGGGTCGGGCAGCACTGAAGCTTTCTTT. Amino acids: CSVRGSGSTEAFF.